This T cell receptor beta chain was found in a study of vaccination and CD4 T cells after COVID-19. Turning to the study itself: The study sampled a few convalescent patients at day 14 and again at days 161 to 241 post-vaccination.

Indicated time point: late sampling 161 to 241 days after vaccination in a few convalescent patients. CDR3 length equals 13 residues. Germline V CDR1 and CDR2: MNHEY, SVGAGI. V dropped 4 bases and J dropped 6; count of bases not matched to a gene: 3. TCRdb reprocessed the PCR reads via MiXCR and lists one record per CDR3 protein. The table shows about 29,000 distinct CDR3 sequences, with about 50% occurring only once. The receptor's source is a human donor who had recovered from COVID-19. The sample in question was CD4+ T cells from blood, obtained about 7 months after SARS-CoV-2 vaccination. The chain couples TRBV6-5 to TRBJ1-2, with 9 bases lining up with TRBD1. This chain's CDR3 is CASSWDRVDGYTF. DNA of the CDR3: TGTGCCAGCAGTTGGGACAGGGTAGATGGCTACACCTTC.